These 17 T cell receptor beta chains originate from one sample sequenced in a study of spatial heterogeneity in lung cancer. TCRdb reprocessed the 5' RACE reads via MiXCR and lists one record per CDR3 protein. The sample consists of roughly 23,000 distinct CDR3 sequences, approximately 4.8% of them appearing once. The time point is: sample taken at primary tumor resection. Here the sequenced sample was PBMCs, taken at surgery. These receptors originate from a male donor with early-stage non-small cell lung cancer.

In its sample, this clonotype was seen a few times. The V call is TRBV20-1, the J call TRBJ1-2, with TRBD1 matching 7 bases. J lost 7 bases, V lost 6 bases, and 8 bases had no gene match. The length of the CDR3 is 12 residues. Germline V gene data show CDR1 as DFQATT and CDR2 as SNEGSKA (reference sequence). For the CDR3, the DNA is TGCAGTGCATCCAGGGGGTCAGGTGGCTACACCTTC. Encoded protein: CSASRGSGGYTF.

This clonotype has at least ten counts. CDR3: CASSHGVGDTGELFF. For the CDR3, the DNA is TGTGCCAGCAGCCATGGCGTCGGGGACACCGGGGAGCTGTTTTTT. This chain joins TRBV3-1 and TRBJ2-2, with a tentative D call TRBD2 (5 bases). The V end was cut by 3 bases, the J end by 3 bases, with 11 bases between. The CDR3 has 15 residues. CDR1 and CDR2 (germline): LGHDT, YNNKEL (reference sequence).

This clonotype was counted ten times or more. V gene TRBV30 combines with J gene TRBJ1-5; tentative D call: TRBD1 (5 bases). The V end was cut by 2 bases, the J end by 4 bases, with 18 bases between. Germline CDR1 and CDR2: GTSNPN and SVGIG (reference sequence). The CDR3 length is 16 residues. The CDR3 region has the DNA TGTGCCTGGAGTCGGCAGGGAGGATTTGGGAATCAGCCCCAGCATTTT. This encodes CAWSRQGGFGNQPQHF.

This clonotype has at least ten counts. The chain employs TRBV5-1 and TRBJ1-2; 9 nucleotides match TRBD1. There are 18 residues in the CDR3. Germline assignment: CDR1 SGHRS and CDR2 YFSETQ. V shed 4 bases and J 5 bases; nucleotides not matched to a gene: 18. In DNA, the CDR3 is TGCGCCAGCAGCGGGACCGCGGGACAGGGTATCGTCGAGTATGGCTACACCTTC. It translates to CASSGTAGQGIVEYGYTF.

In its sample, this clonotype ranks as medium-sized. The V and J genes are TRBV4-3 and TRBJ1-5; D is ambiguous. V lost 1 base to trimming and J lost 4 bases, with 14 bases between them. CDR1 LGHNA and CDR2 YSLEER come from the germline V gene. This CDR3 has 16 residues. CDR3 sequence (DNA): TGCGCCAGCAGCCAAGTGTACGGTTTAGGTAATCAGCCCCAGCATTTT. Protein sequence: CASSQVYGLGNQPQHF.

At least ten counts were recorded for this clonotype. The genes are TRBV12-3 or TRBV12-4 and TRBJ1-5, with no clear D. V gave up 3 bases and J gave up 2 bases, with 8 bases separating them. This CDR3 has 14 residues. The chain's CDR3 is CASSFSRGNQPQHF. The DNA for the CDR3 is TGTGCCAGCAGTTTTTCGAGGGGCAATCAGCCCCAGCATTTT.

This clonotype has a count of ten or more. The genes are TRBV3-1 and TRBJ1-2; 10 bases are shared with TRBD1. In germline, CDR1 is LGHDT, CDR2 YNNKEL (reference sequence). The CDR3 is 15 amino acids. V was clipped by 4 bases and J by 2 bases; unmatched bases: 4. The CDR3 DNA reads as TGTGCCAGCAGCCCGTTGGGACAGGGGAACTATGGCTACACCTTC. Its protein product is CASSPLGQGNYGYTF.

This clonotype was recorded at least ten times. The V and J genes are TRBV2 and TRBJ2-5; the D gene is possibly TRBD2 (6 bases). This CDR3 is 14 amino acids long. Trimming cost V 4 bases and J 5 bases, with 14 bases left between them. CDR1 is SNHLY and CDR2 is FYNNEI in the germline V gene. The CDR3: CASSVRELMETQYF. In nucleotides, the CDR3 is TGTGCCAGCAGTGTCCGGGAGCTTATGGAGACCCAGTACTTC. Full variable domain (missing parts from reference TRBV2 and TRBJ2-5): EPEVTQTPSHQVTQMGQEVILRCVPISNHLYFYWYRQILGQKVEFLVSFYNNEISEKSEIFDDQFSVERPDGSNFTLKIRSTKLEDSAMYFCASSVRELMETQYFGPGTRLLVL.

The chain couples TRBV20-1 to TRBJ1-4; D ambiguous. Germline V gene data show CDR1 as DFQATT and CDR2 as SNEGSKA (reference sequence). Trimming left V 1 base short and J 4 bases short, with 7 bases between. The CDR3 sequence is 13 residues long. CDR3 sequence: CSARADLNEKLFF. CDR3 bases: TGCAGTGCTAGAGCGGACCTTAATGAAAAACTGTTTTTT.

This clonotype was found a few times. The chain couples TRBV15 to TRBJ2-1; the D gene is possibly TRBD2 (6 bases). Germline assignment: CDR1 LNHNV and CDR2 YYDKDF (reference sequence). This CDR3 comprises 15 residues. V lost 1 base and J 3 bases, leaving 10 bases between the germline ends. CDR3 in amino acids: CATSRGDFNYNEQFF. CDR3 bases: TGTGCCACCAGCAGAGGGGACTTTAACTACAATGAGCAGTTCTTC.

This clonotype was detected ten times or more. The chain couples TRBV3-1 to TRBJ1-5; D gene unclear. Germline values: CDR1 LGHDT, CDR2 YNNKEL (reference sequence). V was cut by 1 base and J by 5 bases, with 3 bases left in between. This CDR3 has 12 amino acids. Here the CDR3 DNA reads TGTGCCAGCAGCCAAGGGGATCAGCCCCAGCATTTT. Protein product: CASSQGDQPQHF. Variable domain in full (rest from reference TRBV3-1 and TRBJ1-5): DTAVSQTPKYLVTQMGNDKSIKCEQNLGHDTMYWYKQDSKKFLKIMFSYNNKELIINETVPNRFSPKSPDKAHLNLHINSLELGDSAVYFCASSQGDQPQHFGDGTRLSIL.

This clonotype is medium-sized in the sample. This chain joins TRBV5-1 and TRBJ2-1; D gene ambiguous. Trimming cost V 3 bases and J 5 bases, with 9 bases left between them. Germline V gene lookup returns CDR1 SGHRS and CDR2 YFSETQ. CDR3 length equals 13 residues. CDR3 sequence reads: CASSSRLNNEQFF. CDR3 in DNA: TGCGCCAGCAGCTCCCGACTTAACAATGAGCAGTTCTTC.

This clonotype was counted at least ten times. The chain links TRBV6-2 or TRBV6-3 to TRBJ2-3; 11 nucleotides align to TRBD2. Germline trimming cut 6 bases from V and 10 bases from J; bases unmatched to any gene: 9. CDR3 length: 14 amino acids. Germline V gene sequence: CDR1 MNHEY, CDR2 SVGEGT. CDR3 bases: TGTGCCAGCAGACCTAGCGGGGGGCTCTCCCCGCAGTATTTT. This gives the protein CASRPSGGLSPQYF.

Ten or more counts support this clonotype. The chain couples TRBV4-3 to TRBJ2-7; no definite D call. This CDR3 contains 14 residues. The germline CDR1 and CDR2 sequences are LGHNA and YSLEER. V lost 4 bases to trimming and J lost 4 bases, with 14 bases between them. The CDR3 DNA reads as TGCGCCAGCAGCCCCACGGTTTTGATTTACGAGCAGTACTTC. As protein: CASSPTVLIYEQYF.

This clonotype was counted at least ten times. CDR3 in amino acids: CASSPYSLAEETQYF. The CDR3 nucleotides are TGTGCCAGCAGCCCGTATTCTCTAGCCGAAGAGACCCAGTACTTC. The chain couples TRBV7-2 to TRBJ2-5; D is possibly TRBD2 (5 bases). V lost 5 bases to trimming and J lost 3 bases, with 16 bases between them. Germline V gene lookup returns CDR1 SGHTA and CDR2 FQGNSA. This CDR3 has 15 residues. The complete variable domain, with remaining parts taken from reference TRBV7-2 and TRBJ2-5, reads GAGVSQSPSNKVTEKGKDVELRCDPISGHTALYWYRQSLGQGLEFLIYFQGNSAPDKSGLPSDRFSAERTGGSVSTLTIQRTQQEDSAVYLCASSPYSLAEETQYFGPGTRLLVL.

The V gene is TRBV28, the J gene TRBJ2-2; 9 bases are shared with TRBD2. Germline V gene sequence: CDR1 MDHEN, CDR2 SYDVKM. The CDR3 consists of 17 residues. The V and J ends lost 2 bases and 5 bases, in that order; junction bases with no gene match: 9. The CDR3 spells CASSLAGGPLSTGELFF. For the CDR3, the DNA is TGTGCCAGCAGTTTAGCGGGAGGGCCCCTGTCGACCGGGGAGCTGTTTTTT.

The table lists this clonotype with many counts. This chain uses TRBV9 with TRBJ1-3; D remains ambiguous. Trimming removed 0 bases from V and 3 bases from J, with 16 bases in between. The germline CDR1 and CDR2 sequences are SGDLS and YYNGEE. The CDR3 consists of 17 residues. The CDR3 sequence is CASSVELRLEFGNTIYF. The CDR3, as DNA: TGTGCCAGCAGCGTAGAGCTCAGGCTTGAATTTGGAAACACCATATATTTT.